The 30 T cell receptor beta chains given below trace back to one sample, sequenced in a study of T-cell reconstitution after alpha-beta-depleted transplantation in children. Molecular barcoding with unique molecular identifiers was used for the TCRbeta library. TCRdb called the PCR reads again in MiXCR, with one record for every CDR3 protein. Of 120,000 to 150,000 distinct CDR3 sequences in the sample, around 8.8% were seen once. The specimen was PBMCs, mostly from graft donor cells, collected 180 days after TCRalphabeta/CD19-depleted stem cell transplant. These receptors were obtained from a female patient aged 2 to 10 who had a stem cell transplant for congenital amegakaryocytic thrombocytopenia, so the T cells may come from the graft donor.

This clonotype has ten or more counts. The chain carries TRBV5-1 and TRBJ2-5; TRBD1 or TRBD2 may be the D gene (6 bases each). Germline V gene data show CDR1 as SGHRS and CDR2 as YFSETQ. Between the trimmed V and J ends, which lost 4 bases and 4 bases, there was a span of 14 bases. The CDR3 has 14 amino acids. CDR3 in DNA: TGCGCCAGCAGCCCTCGCCGGGGGCGAGAGACCCAGTACTTC. It encodes CASSPRRGRETQYF.

This clonotype was seen many times. This chain connects TRBV6-5 to TRBJ2-2; 7 positions agree with TRBD2. This CDR3 is built from 16 residues. V shed 7 bases, J shed 4 bases, and the junction held 12 bases outside the gene matches. Germline values: CDR1 MNHEY, CDR2 SVGAGI. The CDR3 nucleotides read TGTGCCAGCAAATGGGAGTCGCTAGCGGCCACCGGGGAGCTGTTTTTT. This sequence encodes CASKWESLAATGELFF.

This clonotype was counted only a few times. The gene calls are TRBV5-1 and TRBJ1-2; D possibly corresponds to TRBD1 (6 bases). The V gene lost 0 bases and the J gene lost 2 bases, with 8 bases spanning the gap. The V gene's germline CDR1 is SGHRS and CDR2 YFSETQ. CDR3 size: 14 residues. CDR3 DNA: TGCGCCAGCAGCTTGGGGACAGTCAACTATGGCTACACCTTC. Translated: CASSLGTVNYGYTF.

This chain uses TRBV6-2 or TRBV6-3 with TRBJ1-2, with a possible D match to TRBD1 (6 bases). Trimming took 2 bases from V and 2 from J, leaving 12 bases between them. Germline V gene data show CDR1 as MNHEY and CDR2 as SVGEGT. CDR3 length: 15 residues. DNA of the CDR3: TGTGCCAGCAGTTACGGCGGACAGCGGAACTATGGCTACACCTTC. Its protein product is CASSYGGQRNYGYTF.

This clonotype was picked up many times. The chain recombines TRBV5-1 with TRBJ2-1; tentative D call: TRBD2 (6 bases). Per germline, CDR1 SGHRS and CDR2 YFSETQ. This CDR3 has 14 amino acids. The germline V and J ends were trimmed by 6 bases and 6 bases, with 16 bases remaining between them. The DNA for the CDR3 is TGCGCCAGCAAGGGCGGGAAAGGAAGCAATGAGCAGTTCTTC. Translation gives CASKGGKGSNEQFF.

This clonotype was observed a few times. V is TRBV20-1 and J is TRBJ1-6; D remains ambiguous. There are 17 residues in the CDR3. Germline CDR1 and CDR2: DFQATT and SNEGSKA (reference sequence). Trimming stripped 0 bases from V and 2 bases from J, with 14 bases between. The DNA for the CDR3 is TGCAGTGCTAGAGATATAACAGAAGGAACCTATAATTCACCCCTCCACTTT. It specifies CSARDITEGTYNSPLHF.

This clonotype was counted many times. V is TRBV6-5 and J is TRBJ2-2, with 9 bases identical to TRBD2. Per the germline V gene, CDR1 is MNHEY and CDR2 is SVGAGI. The CDR3 extends over 13 amino acids. Trimming at V came to 9 bases and at J to 4 bases, leaving 3 bases not matched to a gene. CDR3 DNA: TGTGCCAGTCGGGGACTAGCCACCGGGGAGCTGTTTTTT. Residues: CASRGLATGELFF.

This clonotype was seen at least ten times. The V and J genes are TRBV12-3 or TRBV12-4 and TRBJ2-1; D is ambiguous. The V and J ends lost 5 bases and 6 bases respectively, with 11 bases between them. There are 13 residues in the CDR3. The CDR3 nucleotides are TGTGCCAGCAGTCTCGTAAACATCAATGAGCAGTTCTTC. Translated: CASSLVNINEQFF.

The V and J genes are TRBV5-1 and TRBJ1-2, with TRBD1 as a possible D gene (5 bases). Between the trimmed V and J ends, which lost 4 bases and 3 bases, there was a span of 13 bases. Germline V gene lookup returns CDR1 SGHRS and CDR2 YFSETQ. The length of the CDR3 is 14 residues. The CDR3 coding sequence is TGCGCCAGCAGCACGAGGACACCGGACTATGGCTACACCTTC. Translation: CASSTRTPDYGYTF.

This clonotype was counted at least ten times. The chain carries TRBV7-6 and TRBJ2-1, with D perhaps TRBD1 or TRBD2 (5 bases each). The CDR3 loop spans 12 amino acids. Germline loops: CDR1 SGHVS, CDR2 FNYEAQ. Trimming removed 4 bases at V and 10 bases at J, with 11 bases between. The CDR3 region has the DNA TGTGCCAGCAGCTGGGGGTTGGGAGAGCAGTTCTTC. Amino acid sequence: CASSWGLGEQFF.

V usage is TRBV30 and J usage is TRBJ2-1; 9 nucleotides agree with TRBD2. CDR3 size: 14 residues. V shed 2 bases, J shed 7 bases, and the junction held 6 bases outside the gene matches. The germline V gene encodes CDR1 GTSNPN and CDR2 SVGIG (reference sequence). CDR3 bases: TGTGCCTGGAGTAAGGGACTAGCAAGGAATGAGCAGTTCTTC. As protein: CAWSKGLARNEQFF.

The sample holds a few counts of this clonotype. The CDR3 spells CASRGSSGANVLTF. The CDR3 bases are TGTGCCAGCAGGGGGAGCTCTGGGGCCAACGTCCTGACTTTC. This sequence joins TRBV9 and TRBJ2-6, with D possibly TRBD2 on 5 matching bases. CDR3 length: 14 residues. Per the germline V gene, CDR1 is SGDLS and CDR2 is YYNGEE. The ends were cut back, 5 bases at V and 0 bases at J, with 6 bases in the middle.

This clonotype showed up many times. V gene TRBV7-9 combines with J gene TRBJ2-5; D is unclear. Germline V gives CDR1 SEHNR, CDR2 FQNEAQ (reference sequence). CDR3 length: 14 residues. Trimming removed 5 bases at V and 5 bases at J, with 15 bases between. In DNA, the CDR3 is TGTGCCAGCAGCCCCGGGCAAACTGGTGAGACCCAGTACTTC. Translating it yields CASSPGQTGETQYF.

This clonotype was seen at least ten times. The rearrangement links TRBV28 to TRBJ2-1; no definite D call. In germline, CDR1 is MDHEN, CDR2 SYDVKM. The ends were cut back, 6 bases at V and 7 bases at J, with 7 bases in the middle. This CDR3 has 11 amino acids. This CDR3 is CASRLQNEQFF. The CDR3 DNA reads TGTGCCAGCAGGCTACAAAATGAGCAGTTCTTC.

The rearrangement uses TRBV5-4 and TRBJ2-1; 8 nucleotides align to TRBD2. The CDR3 has 13 amino acids. V lost 2 bases to trimming and J lost 13 bases; unmatched junction nucleotides: 8. CDR1 and CDR2 from the germline V gene are SGHNT and YYREEE (reference sequence). CDR3: CASSFKREPVQFF. The CDR3 DNA reads TGTGCCAGCAGCTTCAAGCGGGAGCCTGTACAGTTCTTC.

This clonotype has a count of ten or more. The rearrangement links TRBV20-1 to TRBJ2-5; D gene unclear. V dropped 3 bases and J dropped 5 bases, with 7 bases sitting between them. Germline V gives CDR1 DFQATT, CDR2 SNEGSKA (reference sequence). The CDR3 spans 11 residues. Here the CDR3 reads CSASGHETQYF. DNA of the CDR3: TGCAGTGCTAGTGGGCACGAGACCCAGTACTTC.

There are many counts of this clonotype. The V and J genes are TRBV20-1 and TRBJ2-1; 11 bases are a match to TRBD2. The germline V gene has CDR1 DFQATT and CDR2 SNEGSKA (reference sequence). Unmatched junction bases numbered 4, after V lost 6 bases and J lost 12 bases. The CDR3 is 11 amino acids. This CDR3 reads CSATLAGGQFF. The CDR3 nucleotides are TGCAGTGCAACCCTAGCGGGAGGGCAGTTCTTC.

This clonotype was recorded many times. This chain uses TRBV24-1 with TRBJ2-3, with TRBD1 identical over 9 bases. With 7 bases clipped from V and 1 base from J, the junction kept 5 bases outside the gene matches. This CDR3 contains 15 residues. Germline values: CDR1 KGHDR, CDR2 SFDVKD. CDR3 DNA: TGTGCCACCAGATCGGGACAGGGTGGCACAGATACGCAGTATTTT. Protein product: CATRSGQGGTDTQYF.

This clonotype was counted at least ten times. The rearrangement links TRBV29-1 to TRBJ2-1; 10 bases align to TRBD2. Germline trimming cut 6 bases from V and 4 bases from J; bases unmatched to any gene: 9. Per germline, CDR1 SQVTM and CDR2 ANQGSEA. The CDR3 runs 15 residues. The CDR3 loop is CSVQSGGAGYNEQFF. The CDR3 coding sequence is TGCAGCGTGCAAAGCGGGGGGGCCGGATACAATGAGCAGTTCTTC.

Comments on this clonotype: Just one base apart from a much larger clone, this may be a read error. The V call is TRBV20-1, the J call TRBJ2-7, with D perhaps TRBD1 (5 bases). The CDR3 covers 13 residues. Germline CDR1 and CDR2: DFQATT and SNEGSKA (reference sequence). The CDR3 DNA follows: TGCAGTGCTAGATCAGGGTCTATCGACGACCAGTACTTC. Its translation: CSARSGSIDDQYF.

CDR3 nucleotide sequence: TGTGCCAGTAGTATATCGGGACCGGGCAGACAGCCCCAGCATTTT. Encoded protein: CASSISGPGRQPQHF. The V gene is TRBV19, the J gene TRBJ1-5, with D possibly matching TRBD1 (5 bases). Germline V gene sequence: CDR1 LNHDA, CDR2 SQIVND (reference sequence). The ends were cut back, 2 bases at V and 7 bases at J, with 15 bases in the middle. The CDR3 loop spans 15 amino acids.

This rearrangement joins TRBV5-6 to TRBJ2-2; the match to TRBD2 covers 8 bases. The length of the CDR3 is 15 residues. V lost 0 bases, J lost 6 bases, and 4 bases stayed unmatched. The V gene's germline CDR1 is SGHDT and CDR2 YYEEEE. CDR3 sequence reads: CASSLEGLEAGELFF. The CDR3 DNA reads TGTGCCAGCAGCTTGGAGGGACTAGAGGCCGGGGAGCTGTTTTTT.

This clonotype has at least ten counts. This chain links TRBV28 with TRBJ2-7; possibly TRBD1 for D (8 bases). Germline V CDR1 and CDR2: MDHEN, SYDVKM. The CDR3 runs 19 residues. V was trimmed by 6 bases and J by 0 bases, leaving 27 bases between them. The CDR3 protein is CASSATGGEGVRSSYEQYF. DNA for the CDR3: TGTGCCAGCAGCGCTACAGGGGGGGAGGGGGTGCGGAGCTCCTACGAGCAGTACTTC. Based on the CDR3 plus reference TRBV28 and TRBJ2-7, the full variable domain is DVKVTQSSRYLVKRTGEKVFLECVQDMDHENMFWYRQDPGLGLRLIYFSYDVKMKEKGDIPEGYSVSREKKERFSLILESASTNQTSMYLCASSATGGEGVRSSYEQYFGPGTRLTVT.

Ten or more counts support this clonotype. The V call is TRBV30, the J call TRBJ2-5; 9 bases agree with TRBD2. The germline CDR1 and CDR2 sequences are GTSNPN and SVGIG (reference sequence). Losses at the gene ends were 1 base for V and 9 bases for J; bases not matched to a gene: 6. The CDR3 is 13 amino acids. Here the CDR3 reads CAWSAGRGGAQYF. Here the CDR3 DNA reads TGTGCCTGGAGTGCCGGGCGGGGGGGGGCCCAGTACTTC.

The sample holds many counts of this clonotype. This sequence joins TRBV4-1 and TRBJ2-2; TRBD1 is a possible D gene (5 bases). Germline loops: CDR1 MGHRA, CDR2 YSYEKL. There are 16 residues in the CDR3. V was trimmed by 3 bases and J by 3 bases, leaving 14 bases between them. The CDR3 sequence: CASSHLGAGDTGELFF. CDR3 sequence (DNA): TGCGCCAGCAGCCATCTAGGGGCCGGAGACACCGGGGAGCTGTTTTTT.

This clonotype was observed at least ten times. The V call is TRBV15, the J call TRBJ2-1, with D hard to call. The V end was cut by 0 bases, the J end by 4 bases, with 7 bases between. Germline values: CDR1 LNHNV, CDR2 YYDKDF (reference sequence). The CDR3 has 14 amino acids. This chain's CDR3 is CATSRDLGYNEQFF. The CDR3, as DNA: TGTGCCACCAGCAGAGATTTGGGATACAATGAGCAGTTCTTC.

This clonotype was detected many times. The CDR3 is CASTRVGLQTPEAFF. CDR3 nucleotide sequence: TGTGCCAGCACCCGGGTCGGATTACAGACCCCTGAAGCTTTCTTT. This sequence joins TRBV12-3 or TRBV12-4 and TRBJ1-1; D gene unclear. The length of the CDR3 is 15 residues. The V end lost 7 bases, the J end lost 6 bases, and 21 bases lay between the germline ends.

This clonotype was seen ten or more times. The chain is built from TRBV19 and TRBJ2-7, with TRBD2 matching 11 bases. V lost 6 bases, J lost 6 bases, and 13 bases stayed unmatched. CDR1 and CDR2 (germline): LNHDA, SQIVND (reference sequence). The length of the CDR3 is 16 residues. The CDR3 region is CASSKETTSGNREQYF. The CDR3 DNA is TGTGCCAGTAGCAAGGAGACGACTAGCGGGAACCGCGAGCAGTACTTC.

This clonotype appeared many times. The chain links TRBV5-1 to TRBJ1-1; no definite D call. The CDR3 is 14 amino acids. Trimming left V 4 bases short and J 4 bases short, with 14 bases between. Germline V CDR1 and CDR2: SGHRS, YFSETQ. The CDR3 is CASSQGGGFTEAFF. Written as DNA, the CDR3 is TGCGCCAGCAGCCAAGGTGGCGGCTTCACTGAAGCTTTCTTT.

This clonotype has ten or more counts. The chain has TRBV7-2 and TRBJ1-2; a possible D gene is TRBD1 (6 bases). The CDR3 is made up of 13 amino acids. Per germline, CDR1 SGHTA and CDR2 FQGNSA. Trimming pared 8 bases from V and 4 bases from J, leaving 14 bases between. The CDR3 nucleotides are TGTGCCAGCGGAAGACAGGCGGTCTATGGCTACACCTTC. Translated, it gives CASGRQAVYGYTF. The full variable domain, completed using reference TRBV7-2 and TRBJ1-2, is GAGVSQSPSNKVTEKGKDVELRCDPISGHTALYWYRQSLGQGLEFLIYFQGNSAPDKSGLPSDRFSAERTGGSVSTLTIQRTQQEDSAVYLCASGRQAVYGYTFGSGTRLTVV.